The 15 T cell receptor beta chains below all came from one sample that was sequenced in a study of CD8 T cells in ankylosing spondylitis. Their specific antigens are unknown. Whole-study findings and limits: Blood from ankylosing spondylitis patients appeared to carry a characteristic roughly 8-variant TCR beta motif.

In TCRdb, the 5' RACE reads were re-called with MiXCR into one record per CDR3 protein. The data show about 840,000 distinct CDR3 sequences, 12% seen once. The sequenced sample consisted of blood, either unsorted or a sorted T cell fraction (not recorded which). The receptors shown here come from a male donor with ankylosing spondylitis.

The chain employs TRBV6-1 and TRBJ2-5; TRBD2 matches at 7 bases. With 5 bases clipped from V and 5 bases from J, the junction kept 14 bases outside the gene matches. The CDR3 spans 16 residues. Germline loops: CDR1 MNHNS, CDR2 SASEGT. The CDR3 is CASSTGLGPFRETQYF. Here the CDR3 DNA reads TGTGCCAGCAGTACAGGACTAGGCCCTTTCCGGGAGACCCAGTACTTC.

This clonotype was recorded at least ten times. The genes are TRBV6-5 and TRBJ1-2; D gene uncertain. Germline V lookup: CDR1 MNHEY, CDR2 SVGAGI. V gave up 2 bases and J gave up 7 bases, with 14 bases separating them. This CDR3 region has 14 residues. The CDR3 bases are TGTGCCAGCAGTTACCGGGAGTCTGCGAGTGGCTACACCTTC. Translated, it gives CASSYRESASGYTF.

The chain is built from TRBV15 and TRBJ2-5, with D possibly being TRBD1 (6 bases). Per germline, CDR1 LNHNV and CDR2 YYDKDF (reference sequence). The CDR3 spans 14 residues. V was cut by 5 bases and J by 4 bases, with 14 bases left in between. The CDR3 sequence: CATSSQRGTETQYF. CDR3 nucleotides: TGTGCCACCAGCTCCCAAAGGGGGACAGAGACCCAGTACTTC. Based on the CDR3 plus reference TRBV15 and TRBJ2-5, the full variable domain is DAMVIQNPRYQVTQFGKPVTLSCSQTLNHNVMYWYQQKSSQAPKLLFHYYDKDFNNEADTPDNFQSRRPNTSFCFLDIRSPGLGDTAMYLCATSSQRGTETQYFGPGTRLLVL.

This clonotype was seen ten or more times. The chain is built from TRBV12-3 or TRBV12-4 and TRBJ1-1, with D perhaps matching TRBD1 (6 bases). This CDR3 has 11 residues. Trimming took 6 bases from V and 10 from J, leaving 12 bases between them. The CDR3 DNA is TGTGCCAGCAGCCTTGGACAGATAGCTTTCTTT. Translated: CASSLGQIAFF.

In this sample, this clonotype turned up many times. The chain has TRBV6-2 or TRBV6-3 and TRBJ1-5; D uncertain. V was trimmed by 2 bases and J by 4 bases, leaving 12 bases between them. The CDR3 is 15 amino acids. From germline, CDR1 is MNHEY and CDR2 SVGEGT. This chain's CDR3 is CASSYRSPRNQPQHF. The CDR3 region has the DNA TGTGCCAGCAGTTACAGGTCCCCCCGAAATCAGCCCCAGCATTTT.

This clonotype was observed at least ten times. The V call is TRBV11-2, the J call TRBJ1-4; D remains ambiguous. Trimming pared 7 bases from V and 6 bases from J, leaving 15 bases between. Germline V gene sequence: CDR1 SGHAT, CDR2 FQNNGV. The CDR3 loop spans 14 amino acids. CDR3 nucleotide sequence: TGTGCCAGCACTGGGTCGGGCGGCTATGAAAAACTGTTTTTT. Translating gives CASTGSGGYEKLFF. The whole variable domain, remainder taken from reference TRBV11-2 and TRBJ1-4, is EAGVAQSPRYKIIEKRQSVAFWCNPISGHATLYWYQQILGQGPKLLIQFQNNGVVDDSQLPKDRFSAERLKGVDSTLKIQPAKLEDSAVYLCASTGSGGYEKLFFGSGTQLSVL.

This sequence joins TRBV21-1 and TRBJ2-7; TRBD1 is the table's D call, not checked against the DNA. TRBV21-1 is a known pseudogene. This CDR3 is built from 15 residues. The chain's CDR3 is CASSNRGTAPNEQYF. As DNA, the CDR3 is TGTGCCAGCAGCAACCGTGGGACAGCACCAAACGAGCAGTACTTC.

This rearrangement joins TRBV4-2 to TRBJ2-7, with D perhaps matching TRBD1 (6 bases). CDR1 LGHNA and CDR2 YNFKEQ come from the germline V gene. V was pared by 0 bases and J by 2 bases, with 14 bases between. The CDR3 has 16 residues. The CDR3 region is CASSQDLGQSPYEQYF. For the CDR3, the DNA is TGTGCCAGCAGCCAAGATCTGGGACAAAGCCCCTACGAGCAGTACTTC.

The V gene is TRBV6-1, the J gene TRBJ2-7; tentatively, D is TRBD2 (5 bases). Between the trimmed V and J ends, which lost 8 bases and 3 bases, there was a span of 20 bases. The CDR3 runs to 15 residues. Germline V gene data show CDR1 as MNHNS and CDR2 as SASEGT. Written as DNA, the CDR3 is TGTGCCAGCTCCGCGTTGCGAGCGGAAGACTACGAGCAGTACTTC. The encoded protein is CASSALRAEDYEQYF.

V usage is TRBV6-5 and J usage is TRBJ2-7; weak D call: TRBD1 (5 bases). The CDR3 is 12 amino acids. Germline V CDR1 and CDR2: MNHEY, SVGAGI. V lost 6 bases and J lost 9, with 15 bases in between. The CDR3 DNA is TGTGCCAGCAGCGCCGACAGACTTGGGCAGTACTTC. It translates to CASSADRLGQYF.

In its sample, this clonotype was seen a few times. This rearrangement joins TRBV28 to TRBJ2-3, with 7 nucleotides matching TRBD2. The V gene's germline CDR1 is MDHEN and CDR2 SYDVKM. J lost 3 bases, V lost 4 bases, and 7 bases had no gene match. This CDR3 is 15 amino acids long. Here the CDR3 reads CASSYAGEVTDTQYF. The CDR3 DNA sequence: TGTGCCAGCAGTTATGCGGGAGAGGTAACAGATACGCAGTATTTT. The full variable domain, completed using reference TRBV28 and TRBJ2-3, is DVKVTQSSRYLVKRTGEKVFLECVQDMDHENMFWYRQDPGLGLRLIYFSYDVKMKEKGDIPEGYSVSREKKERFSLILESASTNQTSMYLCASSYAGEVTDTQYFGPGTRLTVL.

This clonotype was seen a single time. CDR3 residues: CSDFTGGANYEQYF. The CDR3 DNA follows: TGCAGTGATTTCACAGGGGGCGCAAACTACGAGCAGTACTTC. The V call is TRBV20-1, the J call TRBJ2-7; TRBD1 matches at 9 bases. The germline V gene has CDR1 DFQATT and CDR2 SNEGSKA (reference sequence). CDR3 size: 14 residues. Trimming removed 7 bases from V and 3 bases from J; junction bases left unmatched: 10.

There are a few counts of this clonotype. The rearrangement links TRBV12-3 or TRBV12-4 to TRBJ2-3; 8 bases are shared with TRBD2. CDR3 length: 13 residues. V shed 8 bases, J shed 5 bases, and the junction held 6 bases outside the gene matches. The CDR3 reads CASEAGVQDTQYF. The CDR3 DNA follows: TGTGCCAGCGAAGCGGGAGTTCAAGATACGCAGTATTTT.

This clonotype was seen a few times. The V call is TRBV24-1, the J call TRBJ1-1; D might be TRBD1 (5 bases). Germline CDR1 is KGHDR and CDR2 is SFDVKD. With 4 bases removed from V and 3 bases from J, the gap between germline ends came to 11 bases. CDR3 length: 14 amino acids. CDR3 in amino acids: CATSDSTEDTEAFF. As DNA, the CDR3 is TGTGCCACCAGTGACTCGACAGAGGACACTGAAGCTTTCTTT.

The J gene is TRBJ2-3, the V gene TRBV4-3; no definite D call. Germline assignment: CDR1 LGHNA and CDR2 YSLEER. The CDR3 has 14 residues. V was cut by 1 base and J by 4 bases, with 9 bases left in between. The CDR3 nucleotides are TGCGCCAGCAGCCAAGGTCCACAGCCAGATACGCAGTATTTT. This translates into CASSQGPQPDTQYF.